These 14 T cell receptor beta chains were all obtained from the same sample, sequenced in a study of T-cell reconstitution after alpha-beta-depleted transplantation in children. Library preparation (for TCRbeta) was performed with unique molecular identifiers. TCRdb re-analysed the PCR reads in MiXCR, keeping a single row per CDR3 protein. The table records 500,000 or so distinct CDR3 sequences, 10% to 12% of them present only once. Sequencing used PBMCs, mostly from graft donor cells, obtained 180 days after TCRalphabeta/CD19-depleted stem cell transplant. The receptors were gathered from a female patient aged 2 to 10 who had a stem cell transplant for aplastic anemia, so the T cells may come from the graft donor.

The J gene is TRBJ2-2, the V gene TRBV28; 13 bases align to TRBD2. Germline loops: CDR1 MDHEN, CDR2 SYDVKM. The CDR3 length is 17 residues. The junction had 9 bases not matched to a gene; V was cut back by 5 bases and J by 6 bases. The CDR3 bases are TGTGCCAGCAGTCCAAGGGCCGGACTAGCGGGAGCCGGGGAGCTGTTTTTT. This sequence encodes CASSPRAGLAGAGELFF.

The chain employs TRBV6-2 or TRBV6-3 and TRBJ1-1; unclear D gene. In germline, CDR1 is MNHEY, CDR2 SVGEGT. This CDR3 contains 17 residues. Trimming took off 0 bases at V and 1 base at J, with 15 bases between the two ends. CDR3 region: CASSYSPLRRTNTEAFF. The CDR3 region has the DNA TGTGCCAGCAGTTACTCACCCCTTAGAAGGACGAACACTGAAGCTTTCTTT.

The rearrangement uses TRBV5-1 and TRBJ2-3; a weak D match, TRBD2 (5 bases). The germline gives CDR1 SGHRS, CDR2 YFSETQ. The ends were cut back, 0 bases at V and 2 bases at J, with 13 bases in the middle. The CDR3 totals 16 residues. CDR3 DNA: TGCGCCAGCAGCTTGGTGGAGGAAAATCCCACAGATACGCAGTATTTT. Its translation is CASSLVEENPTDTQYF.

This clonotype turned up a few times. CDR3 nucleotide sequence: TGTGCCAGCAGTTTCACCCCCTCGGGCGAGCAGTACTTC. This translates into CASSFTPSGEQYF. This chain uses TRBV12-3 or TRBV12-4 with TRBJ2-7; the D is unclear. V was trimmed by 3 bases and J by 6 bases, leaving 12 bases between them. The CDR3 runs to 13 residues.

This clonotype came up a few times. The chain combines TRBV15 with TRBJ1-2; maybe TRBD1 (5 bases). CDR1 and CDR2 from the germline V gene are LNHNV and YYDKDF (reference sequence). This CDR3 contains 17 residues. V dropped 1 base and J dropped 0 bases, with 15 bases sitting between them. CDR3 in DNA: TGTGCCACCAGCAGAGCAAACAGGATTTCGGCTAACTATGGCTACACCTTC. Its protein is CATSRANRISANYGYTF.

This chain uses TRBV28 with TRBJ2-7; 7 nucleotides line up with TRBD1. Germline loops: CDR1 MDHEN, CDR2 SYDVKM. This CDR3 is 14 amino acids long. The V and J ends lost 10 bases and 2 bases, in that order; junction bases with no gene match: 11. The CDR3 protein is CANPPNQGAYEQYF. In DNA, the CDR3 is TGTGCCAACCCCCCCAACCAGGGGGCCTACGAGCAGTACTTC.

This clonotype appeared a few times. The chain recombines TRBV4-3 with TRBJ1-1; D remains ambiguous. The CDR3 runs 14 residues. Germline CDR1 is LGHNA and CDR2 is YSLEER. The ends were cut back, 3 bases at V and 0 bases at J, with 8 bases in the middle. The CDR3 here is CASSHDGVNTEAFF. The DNA for the CDR3 is TGCGCCAGCAGCCATGATGGGGTGAACACTGAAGCTTTCTTT.

In this sample, this clonotype turned up a few times. Here the CDR3 DNA reads TGCAGCGGGGGGTATGAGACTAGCGGGAGATGGGAAGAGACCCAGTACTTC. This sequence encodes CSGGYETSGRWEETQYF. The chain has TRBV29-1 and TRBJ2-5; 12 bases are a match to TRBD2. Per the germline V gene, CDR1 is SQVTM and CDR2 is ANQGSEA. CDR3 size: 17 residues. J was trimmed by 3 bases and V by 7 bases; bases with no gene match: 15.

This clonotype came up a few times. The chain links TRBV20-1 to TRBJ2-7; unclear D gene. CDR1 DFQATT and CDR2 SNEGSKA come from the germline V gene (reference sequence). V lost 3 bases and J lost 7, with 7 bases in between. CDR3 length: 10 residues. CDR3 loop: CSASWGEQYF. CDR3 DNA sequence: TGCAGTGCTAGCTGGGGTGAGCAGTACTTC.

This clonotype was picked up a small number of times. The chain recombines TRBV10-3 with TRBJ1-2; the D gene is possibly TRBD1 (6 bases). The CDR3 is 13 amino acids. Germline V gene sequence: CDR1 ENHRY, CDR2 SYGVKD. V lost 8 bases and J lost 8, with 18 bases in between. The DNA of the CDR3 is TGTGCCATCGGAGGGACACTCGCGGAGGGCTACACCTTC. The encoded protein is CAIGGTLAEGYTF.

The chain joins TRBV24-1 to TRBJ2-1; D is undetermined. Trimming took 2 bases from V and 15 from J, leaving 19 bases between them. This CDR3 comprises 14 residues. Germline loops: CDR1 KGHDR, CDR2 SFDVKD. The CDR3 reads CATSDSSRGDSAFF. CDR3 nucleotide sequence: TGTGCCACCAGTGATTCTTCTCGTGGAGACTCTGCGTTCTTC.

The genes are TRBV28 and TRBJ2-5; no firm D call. This CDR3 contains 12 residues. Trimming shortened V by 8 bases and J by 2 bases, and 9 bases separated the two germline ends. Germline V gene data show CDR1 as MDHEN and CDR2 as SYDVKM. DNA of the CDR3: TGTGCCAGCGGAAGAAAACAAGAGACCCAGTACTTC. This codes for CASGRKQETQYF.

This clonotype occurred many times. The J gene is TRBJ1-4, the V gene TRBV12-3 or TRBV12-4, with 7 nucleotides matching TRBD1. With 1 base clipped from V and 10 bases from J, the junction kept 12 bases outside the gene matches. The CDR3 consists of 16 residues. CDR3 in DNA: TGTGCCAGCAGTTTAGGAGCCGGGACAGCCCATCTAAAACTGTTTTTT. This encodes CASSLGAGTAHLKLFF.

The chain combines TRBV3-1 with TRBJ2-1, with 13 bases aligning to TRBD2. Germline CDR1 LGHDT, CDR2 YNNKEL (reference sequence). After removal of 3 bases from V and 3 bases from J, the junction contained 11 bases not matched to a gene. The CDR3 extends over 19 amino acids. This chain's CDR3 is CASSQTGTSGTRGYNEQFF. CDR3 DNA: TGTGCCAGCAGCCAGACCGGGACTAGCGGGACGAGGGGCTACAATGAGCAGTTCTTC.